The sequence of this T cell receptor (beta chain) was determined in a study of blood T cell repertoires in COVID-19. About the research overall: Collection of acute and convalescent COVID-19 samples took place in the United States, Italy and Spain.

The CDR3 consists of 15 residues. The germline V gene encodes CDR1 SGHAT and CDR2 FQNNGV. Trimming cost V 0 bases and J 6 bases, with 12 bases left between them. Measured with immunoSEQ multiplex PCR; TCRdb has only the in-frame clones, and not every one. The data show 350,000 or so clones, around nine tenths seen once. Individuals drawn from 24 US areas were roughly 18 to 95 years old. Allocation to cohorts depended on clinical history reported by the participants. Exposed participants encountered a COVID-19 case during the 2 weeks preceding study entry. The receptor was isolated from a woman aged 25 to 39 who had been exposed to COVID-19. The gene calls are TRBV11-2 and TRBJ1-5, with D perhaps TRBD1 (6 bases). Input material: PBMCs or T cells enriched from blood (not recorded which). The CDR3 loop is CASSLDPGVGQPQHF. The CDR3 nucleotides read TGTGCCAGCAGCTTAGATCCAGGGGTGGGTCAGCCCCAGCATTTT.